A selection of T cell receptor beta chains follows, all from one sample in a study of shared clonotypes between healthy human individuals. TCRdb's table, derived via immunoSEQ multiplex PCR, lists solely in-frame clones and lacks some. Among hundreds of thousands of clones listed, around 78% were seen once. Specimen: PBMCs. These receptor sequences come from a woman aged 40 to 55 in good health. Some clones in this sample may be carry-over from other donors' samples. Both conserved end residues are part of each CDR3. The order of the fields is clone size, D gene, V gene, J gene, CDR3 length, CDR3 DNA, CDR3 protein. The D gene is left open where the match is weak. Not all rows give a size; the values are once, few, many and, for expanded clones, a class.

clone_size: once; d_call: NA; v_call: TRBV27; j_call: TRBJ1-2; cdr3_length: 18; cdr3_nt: TGTGCCAGCAGTTCCCGGCACATCCTGGTGAGGACTCATTATGGCTACACCTTC; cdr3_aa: CASSSRHILVRTHYGYTF
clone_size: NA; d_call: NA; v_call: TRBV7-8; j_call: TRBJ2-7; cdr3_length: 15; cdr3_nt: TGTGCCAGCAGCCCCCAGCTTAGGACGGGGTCCGAGCAGTACTTC; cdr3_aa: CASSPQLRTGSEQYF
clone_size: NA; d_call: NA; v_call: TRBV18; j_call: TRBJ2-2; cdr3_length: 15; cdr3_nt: TGTGCCAGCTCACACGACAGACCGAACACCGGGGAGCTGTTTTTT; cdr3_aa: CASSHDRPNTGELFF
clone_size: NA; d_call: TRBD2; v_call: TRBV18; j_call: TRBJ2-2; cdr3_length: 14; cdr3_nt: TGTGCCAGCTCAGGACTAGCAATGGCCGGGGAGCTGTTTTTT; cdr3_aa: CASSGLAMAGELFF
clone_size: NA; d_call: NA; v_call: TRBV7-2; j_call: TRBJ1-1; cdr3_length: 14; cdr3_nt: TGTGCCAGCAGCTTTAGGGGTGGGGACACTGAAGCTTTCTTT; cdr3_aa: CASSFRGGDTEAFF
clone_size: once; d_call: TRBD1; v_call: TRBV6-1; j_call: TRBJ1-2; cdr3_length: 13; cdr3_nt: TGTGCCAGCACCCCCCAGGGGGGCTATGGCTACACCTTC; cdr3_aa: CASTPQGGYGYTF
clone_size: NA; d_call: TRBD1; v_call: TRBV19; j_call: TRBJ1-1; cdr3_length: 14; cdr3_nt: TGTGCCAGTACTCAGGGGGGAATGAACACTGAAGCTTTCTTT; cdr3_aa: CASTQGGMNTEAFF
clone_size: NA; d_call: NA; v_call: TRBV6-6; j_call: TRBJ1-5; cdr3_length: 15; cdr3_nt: TGTGCCAGCAGTTACTCGATGGGGGGCTATCAGCCCCAGCATTTT; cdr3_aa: CASSYSMGGYQPQHF
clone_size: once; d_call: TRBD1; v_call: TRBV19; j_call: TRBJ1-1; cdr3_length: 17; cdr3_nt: TGTGCCAGTAGTGTCGCCTCCGGGACAGGTTCGAACACTGAAGCTTTCTTT; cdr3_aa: CASSVASGTGSNTEAFF
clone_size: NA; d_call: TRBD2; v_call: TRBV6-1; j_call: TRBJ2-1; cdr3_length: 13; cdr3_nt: TGTGCCAGCAGGACTAGCGGATACAATGAGCAGTTCTTC; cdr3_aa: CASRTSGYNEQFF
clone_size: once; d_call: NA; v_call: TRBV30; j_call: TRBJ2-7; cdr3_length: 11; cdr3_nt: TGTGCCTGGGGAGGGACCTACGAGCAGTACTTC; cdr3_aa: CAWGGTYEQYF
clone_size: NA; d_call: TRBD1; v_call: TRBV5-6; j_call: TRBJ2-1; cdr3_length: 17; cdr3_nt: TGTGCCAGCAGCTTGGTACCCACAGGGGTTGATTACAATGAGCAGTTCTTC; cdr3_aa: CASSLVPTGVDYNEQFF